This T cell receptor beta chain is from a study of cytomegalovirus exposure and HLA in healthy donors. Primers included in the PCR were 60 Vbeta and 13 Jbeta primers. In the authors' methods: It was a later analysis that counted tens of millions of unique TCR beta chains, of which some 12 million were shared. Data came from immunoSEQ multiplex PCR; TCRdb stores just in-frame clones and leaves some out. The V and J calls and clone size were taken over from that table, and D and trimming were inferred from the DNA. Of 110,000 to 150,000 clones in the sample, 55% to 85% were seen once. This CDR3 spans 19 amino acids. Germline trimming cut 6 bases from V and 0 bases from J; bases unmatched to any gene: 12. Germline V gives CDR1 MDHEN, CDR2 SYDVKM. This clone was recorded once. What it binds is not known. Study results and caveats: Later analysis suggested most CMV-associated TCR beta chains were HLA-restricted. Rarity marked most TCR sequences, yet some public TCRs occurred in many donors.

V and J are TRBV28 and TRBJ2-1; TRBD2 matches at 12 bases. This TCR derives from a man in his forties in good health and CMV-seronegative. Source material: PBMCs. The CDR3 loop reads CASSRGLAGLGSSYNEQFF. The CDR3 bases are TGTGCCAGCAGCCGAGGACTAGCGGGACTTGGGAGCTCCTACAATGAGCAGTTCTTC.